The T cell receptor beta chain under discussion was sequenced for a study of cytomegalovirus exposure and HLA in healthy donors (dated by TCRdb to about 2017). For context, the study as a whole: An earlier analysis of a few hundred of the donors reported around 280 Gb of sequence data and 95 million to 140 million unique TCR beta sequences obtained from 150 million to 200 million T cells. The aim of the study was to test whether cataloging public T cell receptors could identify signatures of past pathogen exposure. The study used immunosequencing to profile the T cell repertoires of approximately 640 subjects and linked those repertoires to cytomegalovirus serostatus. Donor age, sex, ethnicity and CMV serostatus were collected together with the repertoire data. About 300 gigabases of sequencing data and approximately 85 million unique TCR sequences were included in an early release covering 500 to 750 HLA-typed donors. A later genetic analysis took genome-wide SNP genotypes for about 60% of the roughly 670 donors and used that subset as a discovery cohort. Rather than using new phenotypic data, the later analysis identified candidate immune exposures from TCR beta sequences and from how often those sequences occurred across donors. Several DR-DQ haplotypes were treated as single units for association and clustering because of strong linkage in the cohort. A separate validation cohort of roughly 130 different subjects was used in addition to the approximately 700-subject first cohort. Every discovery cohort repertoire had been produced on one sequencing platform. Across approximately 400 genotyped donors of the cohort, an average of about 240,000 unique TCR beta nucleotide sequences per donor were sequenced, and roughly 20% of those sequences were non-productive. An earlier analysis of around 580 of the donors used high-throughput TCR beta sequencing to judge whether each TCR beta V gene segment behaved as functional or pseudogenic. In a later analysis, previously published TCR beta repertoires from 600 to 850 donors were re-analyzed and high-resolution HLA genotyping was added so that TCR occurrence patterns could be studied. Typing coverage differed by locus: A, B, C, DRB1 and DQB1 were typed in roughly 629-640 donors, DQA1 in roughly 500, DPA1 in around 610, and DPB1 in about 450. To predict cytomegalovirus infection status, the study combined high-throughput TCR immunosequencing, statistical association of individual TCRs with disease status, and machine learning. HLA typing included class I and class II loci at four-digit resolution. The genetic ancestry cluster associated with self-reported Caucasian donors included 81% of the roughly 400 genotyped donors. Broad study findings and their caveats: A later genetic analysis associated a missense DCLRE1C variant with V-gene and J-gene trimming of TCR beta chains, and an independent cohort replicated the association. Three of the identified cytomegalovirus-associated TCR beta chains were confirmed in vitro to be specific for cytomegalovirus antigens. Some IMGT-functional V segments, including TRBV6-2 and TRBV6-3, could not be distinguished by the 87-base-pair reads and were therefore excluded. The only immune exposure information available for the cohort was CMV serostatus. Sequencing depth was assumed to be roughly uniform across donors in the presence/absence analyses, though that assumption may not hold. Most TCR sequences were seen in very few donors, while some public TCRs were found in many individuals. According to a later analysis, TCR association rates differed among HLA loci, with DRB1 alleles showing the most associated TCRs and HLA-C alleles showing the fewest. Over 15 rarely observed V segments, including chromosome 9 orphons, were excluded from the earlier analysis of about 610 of the donors because counts were too low. According to a later analysis, most CMV-associated TCR beta chains appeared to be HLA-restricted, and the HLA associations seemed to be driven largely by CMV exposure. In a later analysis, several top co-occurrence clusters were reported to appear linked to parvovirus B19, influenza, CMV and Epstein-Barr virus. A later genetic analysis reported fewer N-insertions in productive TCRs among donors in an Asian-associated ancestry cluster than the roughly 720-donor mean. A later analysis found that HLA-associated TCR beta chains were more clonally expanded and had lower generation probabilities than equally common non-associated chains. Because HLA typing was unavailable for some donors at each locus, only the typed subset was used in association tests. In an earlier analysis of some 540 of the donors, most TCR beta V segments appeared in productive rearrangements about 90% or about 30% of the time, broadly matching IMGT annotations. A further reported finding was that TCR beta sequences accurately predicted the HLA-A and HLA-B alleles for most subjects in the first cohort. Strong co-occurrence of HLA alleles, especially DR and DQ, made assigning TCR associations to individual alleles difficult. The cohort was sequenced for TCR beta chains only, and without alpha or paired-chain data the features that could be detected were limited. A cluster of highly shared sequence variants was judged likely to represent a technical artifact of the sequencing pipeline. In both the original and validation cohorts, the classifier was reported to diagnose cytomegalovirus status with high specificity and sensitivity. In a later analysis, 15,000 to 20,000 TCR beta sequences were associated with specific HLA alleles at a false discovery rate of 0.05. The study gave a list of about 170 TCR beta chains associated with cytomegalovirus. The authors suggested that the approach could potentially be extended to other disease states and immunological phenotypes. Correlated functional status among segregating V segments might be attributable to linkage disequilibrium, but an unknown experimental factor could not be ruled out.

In the case of this clone: It has no known antigen specificity. Base qualities are not provided; no much larger clone lies one nucleotide away.

Looking up the germline V gene yields CDR1 SGHAT and CDR2 FQNNGV. Between the V and J ends, shortened by 6 bases and 0 bases respectively, the junction contains 17 bases. Reading from cysteine to phenylalanine, the CDR3 counts 17 amino acids. CDR3 DNA only is kept here, 51 bases in frame from base 1. Libraries were built with the immunoSEQ multiplex PCR assay. The multiplex PCR relied on a mix of 60 forward primers for TCR Vbeta segments and 13 reverse primers for TCR Jbeta segments. The CDR3 region of rearranged TCR beta genes was amplified from genomic DNA with a multiplex PCR assay. On the Illumina HiSeq System, the amplified TCR beta libraries were sequenced as 87-base-pair reads. Per the original workflow: Across the 666 repertoires, a later analysis counted 80 million or so unique TCR beta chains, around 10 million of which were shared by at least two donors. To remove PCR and sequencing errors, raw reads were error-corrected and collapsed into unique sequences using a nearest-neighbor algorithm that merged closely related sequences. Alignment of CDR3 sequences to IMGT reference sequences was used to assign V, D and J gene segments. For a sequence to be retained, a match of at least six nucleotides to both a V gene segment and a J gene segment was required. Rearrangements were classified as productive when the CDR3 lacked stop codons and remained in frame with V and J, and all other rearrangements were classified as non-productive. CDR3 was defined by IMGT convention, running from the second conserved V-encoded cysteine to the conserved J-encoded phenylalanine. The earlier analysis of roughly 590 of the donors excluded any sequence lacking an unambiguous match to a single V gene segment. In an earlier analysis of 587 of the donors, V segments were called functional above 56.7% productive rearrangements and were called segregating when the between-donor standard deviation exceeded 5%. A statistical classification framework was built for diagnosing cytomegalovirus status from the catalog of TCR beta chain sequences. V and J gene assignment, in a later analysis, came from comparing TCR nucleotide sequences with IMGT/GENE-DB human TR gene sequences. In a later analysis, CDR3 sequences and most-parsimonious VDJ recombination scenarios were assigned using the TCRdist pipeline. In a later analysis, each TCR beta chain was defined by its CDR3 amino acid sequence together with its V-gene family, and reads without a unique V-gene family were excluded. A later analysis removed 592 highly shared, low-generation-probability nucleotide sequences to deal with suspected cross-contamination and a sequencing artifact. A later analysis calculated a clonal expansion index for each public chain from normalized within-repertoire ranks of inferred template counts. A later analysis computed generation probabilities with a VDJ recombination model fitted to out-of-frame rearrangements, and checked the results against IGoR. Hypergeometric tests were used in a later analysis to score TCR-TCR, TCR-HLA and TCR-CMV co-occurrence, with a repertoire-size bias correction applied to the TCR pairs. A later analysis estimated false discovery rates by permuting HLA or CMV assignments 20 times. In a later analysis, co-occurring TCRs were grouped using DBSCAN, and TCRdist sequence similarity was added for clustering within HLA-allele-positive subsets. Repertoires with fewer than 30,000 or more than 120,000 public chains, plus five repertoires with anomalous nucleotide sharing, were excluded from co-occurrence clustering. The table comes from immuneACCESS by way of TCRdb, which keeps in-frame sequences with V and J called. Part of the clones is missing from these tables; in studies checked, under half for an unresolved V gene and the rest for unknown reasons. V and J calls and clone size are copied from that table; D and trimming were computed from the DNA. Here the sample has 250,000 to 350,000 clones; roughly 88% occur a single time. The ten largest clones represent 3.5% to 4% of the sample.

In total, 630 or so healthy bone marrow donors made up the cohort. At the time of sampling, all cohort members were nominally healthy, though unrecorded immune exposures were likely present. The donor tested CMV seropositive and was one of the 289 seropositive cohort members. Every donor gave a peripheral blood sample, and the peripheral blood mononuclear cells from that sample were used for TCR beta sequencing. Genomic DNA was extracted from the blood cell samples with the Qiagen DNeasy Blood Extraction Kit. The V and J segments used are TRBV11-2 and TRBJ2-2; perhaps TRBD2 is the D gene, with 5 bases matching. The sample was PBMCs. The source is a middle-aged man in good health and CMV-seropositive. The base sequence is TGTGCCAGCAGGGGCCTAGCCCGGGTCTCGAACACCGGGGAGCTGTTTTTT. Translated, this is CASRGLARVSNTGELFF.